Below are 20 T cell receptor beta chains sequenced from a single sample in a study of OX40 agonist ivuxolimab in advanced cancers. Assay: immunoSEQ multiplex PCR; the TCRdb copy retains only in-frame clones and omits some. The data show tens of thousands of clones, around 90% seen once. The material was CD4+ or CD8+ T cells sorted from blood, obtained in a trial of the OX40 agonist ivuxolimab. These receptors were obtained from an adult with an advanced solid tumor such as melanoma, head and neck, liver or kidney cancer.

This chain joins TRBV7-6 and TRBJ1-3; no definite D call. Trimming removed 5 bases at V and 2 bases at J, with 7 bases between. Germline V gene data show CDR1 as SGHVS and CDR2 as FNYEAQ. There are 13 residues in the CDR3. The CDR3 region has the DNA TGTGCCAGCAGCGAGCAGACTGGAAACACCATATATTTT. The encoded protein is CASSEQTGNTIYF.

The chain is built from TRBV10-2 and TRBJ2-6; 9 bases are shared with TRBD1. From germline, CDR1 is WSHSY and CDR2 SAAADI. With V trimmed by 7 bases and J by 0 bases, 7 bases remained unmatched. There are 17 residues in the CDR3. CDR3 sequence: CASTVGTGFSGANVLTF. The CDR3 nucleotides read TGCGCCAGCACGGTTGGGACAGGGTTCTCTGGGGCCAACGTCCTGACTTTC.

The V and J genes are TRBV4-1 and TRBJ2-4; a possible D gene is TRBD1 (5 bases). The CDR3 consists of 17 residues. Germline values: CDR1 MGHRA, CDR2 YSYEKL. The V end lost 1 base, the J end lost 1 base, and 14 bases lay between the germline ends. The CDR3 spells CASSQVKGNSAKNIQYF. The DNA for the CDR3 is TGCGCCAGCAGCCAAGTGAAGGGGAACAGTGCCAAAAACATTCAGTACTTC.

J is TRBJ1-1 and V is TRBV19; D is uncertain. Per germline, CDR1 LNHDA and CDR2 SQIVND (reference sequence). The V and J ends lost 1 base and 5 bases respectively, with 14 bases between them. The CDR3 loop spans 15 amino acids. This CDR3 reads CASSIGGGRRTEAFF. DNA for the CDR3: TGTGCCAGTAGTATAGGGGGAGGCCGGAGGACTGAAGCTTTCTTT. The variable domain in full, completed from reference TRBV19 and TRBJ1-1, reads DGGITQSPKYLFRKEGQNVTLSCEQNLNHDAMYWYRQDPGQGLRLIYYSQIVNDFQKGDIAEGYSVSREKKESFPLTVTSAQKNPTAFYLCASSIGGGRRTEAFFGQGTRLTVV.

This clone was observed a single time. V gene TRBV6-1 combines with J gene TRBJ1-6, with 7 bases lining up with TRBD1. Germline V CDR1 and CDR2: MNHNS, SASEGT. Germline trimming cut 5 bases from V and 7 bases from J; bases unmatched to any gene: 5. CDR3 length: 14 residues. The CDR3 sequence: CASSRLQGNSPLHF. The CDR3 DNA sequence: TGTGCCAGCAGTCGTTTACAGGGGAATTCACCCCTCCACTTT.

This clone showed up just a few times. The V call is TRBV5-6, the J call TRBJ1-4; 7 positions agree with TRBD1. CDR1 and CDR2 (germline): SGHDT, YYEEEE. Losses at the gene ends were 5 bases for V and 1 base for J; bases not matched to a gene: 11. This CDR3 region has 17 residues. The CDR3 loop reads CASSPADRVGTNEKLFF. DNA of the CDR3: TGTGCCAGCAGTCCAGCCGACAGGGTGGGAACTAATGAAAAACTGTTTTTT.

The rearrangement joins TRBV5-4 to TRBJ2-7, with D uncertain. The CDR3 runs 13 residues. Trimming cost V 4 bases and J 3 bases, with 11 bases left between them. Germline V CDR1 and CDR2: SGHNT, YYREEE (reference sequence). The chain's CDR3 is CASSTDMLYEQYF. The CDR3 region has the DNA TGTGCCAGCAGCACCGACATGCTCTACGAGCAGTACTTC.

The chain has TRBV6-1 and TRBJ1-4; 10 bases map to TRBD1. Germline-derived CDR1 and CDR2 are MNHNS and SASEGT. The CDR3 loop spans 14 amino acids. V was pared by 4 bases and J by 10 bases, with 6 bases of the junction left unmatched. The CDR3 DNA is TGTGCCAGCAGTGGTCCGGGACAGGGGACAAAACTGTTTTTT. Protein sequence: CASSGPGQGTKLFF.

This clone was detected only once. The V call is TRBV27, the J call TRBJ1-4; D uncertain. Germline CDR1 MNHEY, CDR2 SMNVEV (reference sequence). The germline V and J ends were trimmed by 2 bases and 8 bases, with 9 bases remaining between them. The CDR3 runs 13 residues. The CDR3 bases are TGTGCCAGCAGTTTAGTCGTCGGGGAAAAACTGTTTTTT. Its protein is CASSLVVGEKLFF.

The CDR3 DNA follows: TGTGCCAGCAGCTTGAGGAGAGACGCCGTTGGCGACGAGCAGTACTTC. Encoded protein: CASSLRRDAVGDEQYF. This chain links TRBV5-6 with TRBJ2-7; D ambiguous. This CDR3 region has 16 residues. V was trimmed by 1 base and J by 5 bases, leaving 19 bases between them. Per the germline V gene, CDR1 is SGHDT and CDR2 is YYEEEE.

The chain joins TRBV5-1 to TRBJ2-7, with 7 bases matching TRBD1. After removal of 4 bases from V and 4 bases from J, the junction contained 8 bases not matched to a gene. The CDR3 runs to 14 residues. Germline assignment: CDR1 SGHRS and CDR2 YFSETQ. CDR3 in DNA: TGCGCCAGCAGCATCGGGACAGACACTTACGAGCAGTACTTC. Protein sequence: CASSIGTDTYEQYF. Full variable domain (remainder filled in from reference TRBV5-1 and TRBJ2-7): KAGVTQTPRYLIKTRGQQVTLSCSPISGHRSVSWYQQTPGQGLQFLFEYFSETQRNKGNFPGRFSGRQFSNSRSEMNVSTLELGDSALYLCASSIGTDTYEQYFGPGTRLTVT.

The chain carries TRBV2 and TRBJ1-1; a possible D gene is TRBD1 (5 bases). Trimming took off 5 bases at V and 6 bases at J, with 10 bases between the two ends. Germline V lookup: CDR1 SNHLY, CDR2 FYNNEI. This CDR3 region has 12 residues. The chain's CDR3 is CASSRGMAEAFF. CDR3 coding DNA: TGTGCCAGCAGTAGGGGTATGGCTGAAGCTTTCTTT.

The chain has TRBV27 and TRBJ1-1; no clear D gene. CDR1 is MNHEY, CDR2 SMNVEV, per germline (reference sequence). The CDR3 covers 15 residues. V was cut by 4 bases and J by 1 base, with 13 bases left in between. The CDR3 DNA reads TGTGCCAGCAGTTCGAGATCCTCGGCGAACACTGAAGCTTTCTTT. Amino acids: CASSSRSSANTEAFF.

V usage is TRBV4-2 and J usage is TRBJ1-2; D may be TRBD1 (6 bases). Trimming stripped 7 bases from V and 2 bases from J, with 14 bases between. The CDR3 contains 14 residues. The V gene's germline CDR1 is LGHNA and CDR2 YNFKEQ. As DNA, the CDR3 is TGTGCCAGCACTCAGGGGCAGGGGAACTATGGCTACACCTTC. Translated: CASTQGQGNYGYTF.

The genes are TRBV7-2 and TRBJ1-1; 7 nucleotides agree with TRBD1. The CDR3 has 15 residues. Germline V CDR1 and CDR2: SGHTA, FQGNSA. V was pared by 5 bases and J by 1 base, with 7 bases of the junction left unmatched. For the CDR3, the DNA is TGTGCCAGCAGCACCGGACGACAGGGGAACACTGAAGCTTTCTTT. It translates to CASSTGRQGNTEAFF.

CDR3 sequence (DNA): TGCGCCAGCAGCCAAAGACAGGACTATGGCTACACCTTC. Residues: CASSQRQDYGYTF. This chain links TRBV4-1 with TRBJ1-2; tentative D call: TRBD1 (6 bases). Germline values: CDR1 MGHRA, CDR2 YSYEKL. The CDR3 runs to 13 residues. Between the trimmed V and J ends, which lost 2 bases and 3 bases, there was a span of 7 bases.

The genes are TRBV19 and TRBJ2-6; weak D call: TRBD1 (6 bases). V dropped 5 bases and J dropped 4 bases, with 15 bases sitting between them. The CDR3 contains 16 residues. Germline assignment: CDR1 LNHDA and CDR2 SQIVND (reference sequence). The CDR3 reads CASSLTYRVGANVLTF. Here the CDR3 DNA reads TGTGCCAGTAGTCTCACCTACAGGGTAGGGGCCAACGTCCTGACTTTC.

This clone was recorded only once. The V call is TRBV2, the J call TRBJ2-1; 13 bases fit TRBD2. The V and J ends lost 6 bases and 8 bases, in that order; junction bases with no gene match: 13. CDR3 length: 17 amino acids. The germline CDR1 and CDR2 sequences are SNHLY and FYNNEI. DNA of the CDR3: TGTGCCAGCAGACCCGGACTAGCGGGGGTCCCCCTCGATGAGCAGTTCTTC. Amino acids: CASRPGLAGVPLDEQFF.

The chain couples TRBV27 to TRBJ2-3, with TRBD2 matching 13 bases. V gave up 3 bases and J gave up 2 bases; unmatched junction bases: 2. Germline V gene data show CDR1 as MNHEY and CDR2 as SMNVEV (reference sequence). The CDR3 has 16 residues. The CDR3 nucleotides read TGTGCCAGCAGTTTGGGACTAGCGGGGAACACAGATACGCAGTATTTT. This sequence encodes CASSLGLAGNTDTQYF.

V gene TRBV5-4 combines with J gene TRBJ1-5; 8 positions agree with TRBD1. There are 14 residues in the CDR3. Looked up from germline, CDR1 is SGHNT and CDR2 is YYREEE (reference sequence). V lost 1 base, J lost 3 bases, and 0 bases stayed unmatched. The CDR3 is CASSLQGANQPQHF. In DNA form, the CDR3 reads TGTGCCAGCAGCTTGCAGGGGGCCAATCAGCCCCAGCATTTT.